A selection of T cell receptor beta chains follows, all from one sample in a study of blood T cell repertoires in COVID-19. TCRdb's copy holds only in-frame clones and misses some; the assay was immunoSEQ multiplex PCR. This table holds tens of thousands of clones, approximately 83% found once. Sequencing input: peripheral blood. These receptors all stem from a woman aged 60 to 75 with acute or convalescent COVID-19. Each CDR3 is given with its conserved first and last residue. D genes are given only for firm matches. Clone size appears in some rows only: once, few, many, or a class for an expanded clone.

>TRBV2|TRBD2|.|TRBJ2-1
CASSVSGRGGHNEQFF
TGTGCCAGCAGTGTAAGTGGTCGCGGGGGACACAATGAGCAGTTCTTC
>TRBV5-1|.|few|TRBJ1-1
CASSFKRESGAFF
TGCGCCAGCAGCTTCAAGCGAGAATCTGGGGCTTTCTTT
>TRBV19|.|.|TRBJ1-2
CASSIGNGGGYGYTF
TGTGCCAGTAGTATAGGAAACGGCGGCGGCTATGGCTACACCTTC
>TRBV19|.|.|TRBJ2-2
CASSILGRVNTGELFF
TGTGCCAGTAGTATCCTCGGCAGGGTGAACACCGGGGAGCTGTTTTTT
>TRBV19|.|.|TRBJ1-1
CASHPTMSVAAFF
TGTGCCTCGCACCCGACAATGTCGGTCGCAGCTTTCTTT
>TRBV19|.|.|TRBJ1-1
CASRPGGWDTEAFF
TGTGCCAGTAGACCGGGGGGCTGGGACACTGAAGCTTTCTTT
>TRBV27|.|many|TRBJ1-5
CASSLSRQRAGQPQHF
TGTGCCAGCAGTTTATCGCGGCAGCGGGCGGGTCAGCCCCAGCATTTT
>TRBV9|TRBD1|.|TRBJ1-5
CASSATGGNQPQHF
TGTGCCAGCAGCGCGACAGGGGGCAATCAGCCCCAGCATTTT
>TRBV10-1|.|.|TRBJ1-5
CASLQAVRHF
TGCGCCAGCCTCCAGGCTGTCCGGCATTTT
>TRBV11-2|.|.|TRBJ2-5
CASSLLETQYF
TGTGCCAGCAGCTTACTGGAGACCCAGTACTTC
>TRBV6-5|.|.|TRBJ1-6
CASRGAGEGSPLHF
TGTGCCAGCAGGGGGGCGGGTGAGGGATCACCCCTCCACTTT